The clone carrying this TCR beta chain showed up many times. Its matching antigen is unknown. Template material for amplifying TCR beta CDR3 regions consisted of RNA transcripts. HTBI primers were employed in a first-round RT-PCR of the TCR CDR3. TCRdb processed the multiplex PCR reads anew with MiXCR; each CDR3 protein has one entry. The sample consists of hundreds of thousands of distinct CDR3 sequences, around 15% of them appearing once. These data are taken from a study of T cells in Graves' hyperthyroidism and ophthalmopathy. Study conclusions and caveats: Model predictions of ophthalmopathy came a median approximately 6.5 months before onset.

Per the germline V gene, CDR1 is GTSNPN and CDR2 is SVGIG (reference sequence). The CDR3 spans 16 residues. The ends lost 0 bases at V and 6 bases at J; junction bases unmatched: 9. This TCR was recovered from a woman between 18 and 29 years old with Graves' hyperthyroidism. This chain uses TRBV30 with TRBJ2-2, with TRBD1 identical over 8 bases. Material for sequencing was blood. As DNA, the CDR3 is TGTGCCTGGAGTGTAGGGAGGACAGGGAAAGCCGGGGAGCTGTTTTTT. This translates into CAWSVGRTGKAGELFF.